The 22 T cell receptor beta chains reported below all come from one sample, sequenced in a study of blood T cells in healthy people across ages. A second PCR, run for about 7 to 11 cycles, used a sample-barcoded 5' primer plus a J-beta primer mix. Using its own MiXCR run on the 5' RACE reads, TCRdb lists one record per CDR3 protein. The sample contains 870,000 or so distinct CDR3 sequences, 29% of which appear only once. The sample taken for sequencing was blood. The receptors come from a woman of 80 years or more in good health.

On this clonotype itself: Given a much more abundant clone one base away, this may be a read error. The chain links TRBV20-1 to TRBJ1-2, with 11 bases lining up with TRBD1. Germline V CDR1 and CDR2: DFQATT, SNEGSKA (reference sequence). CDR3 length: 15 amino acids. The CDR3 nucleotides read TGCAGTGCTAGAGTCCCTCGGGACAGGGGGAATGGCTGCACCTTC. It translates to CSARVPRDRGNGCTF.

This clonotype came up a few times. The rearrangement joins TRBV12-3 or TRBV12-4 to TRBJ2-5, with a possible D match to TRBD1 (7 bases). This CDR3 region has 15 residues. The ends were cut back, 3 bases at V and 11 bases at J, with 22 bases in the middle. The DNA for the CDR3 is TGTGCCAGCAGTTTCTCGACAGGGACTTACAATGAGCAGTACTTC. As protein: CASSFSTGTYNEQYF.

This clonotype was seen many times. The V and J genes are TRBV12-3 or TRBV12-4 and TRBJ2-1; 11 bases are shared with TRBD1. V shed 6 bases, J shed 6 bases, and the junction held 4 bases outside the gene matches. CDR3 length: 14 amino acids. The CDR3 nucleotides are TGTGCCAGCAGAGGGGACAGGGGGAGCAATGAGCAGTTCTTC. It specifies CASRGDRGSNEQFF.

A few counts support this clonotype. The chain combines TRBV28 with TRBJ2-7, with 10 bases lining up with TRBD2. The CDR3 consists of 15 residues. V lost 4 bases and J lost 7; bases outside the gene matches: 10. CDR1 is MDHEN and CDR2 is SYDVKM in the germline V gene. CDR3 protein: CASSSSSGSWGEQYF. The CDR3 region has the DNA TGTGCCAGCAGTTCCTCTAGCGGGAGCTGGGGGGAGCAGTACTTC. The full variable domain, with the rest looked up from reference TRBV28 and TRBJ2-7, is DVKVTQSSRYLVKRTGEKVFLECVQDMDHENMFWYRQDPGLGLRLIYFSYDVKMKEKGDIPEGYSVSREKKERFSLILESASTNQTSMYLCASSSSSGSWGEQYFGPGTRLTVT.

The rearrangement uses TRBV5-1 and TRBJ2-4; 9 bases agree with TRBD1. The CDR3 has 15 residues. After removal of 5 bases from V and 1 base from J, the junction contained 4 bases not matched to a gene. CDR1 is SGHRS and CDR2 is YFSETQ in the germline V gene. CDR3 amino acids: CASRGTGTAKNIQYF. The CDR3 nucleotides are TGCGCCAGCAGGGGGACAGGGACGGCCAAAAACATTCAGTACTTC. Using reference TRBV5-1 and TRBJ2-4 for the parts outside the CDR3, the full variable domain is KAGVTQTPRYLIKTRGQQVTLSCSPISGHRSVSWYQQTPGQGLQFLFEYFSETQRNKGNFPGRFSGRQFSNSRSEMNVSTLELGDSALYLCASRGTGTAKNIQYFGAGTRLSVL.

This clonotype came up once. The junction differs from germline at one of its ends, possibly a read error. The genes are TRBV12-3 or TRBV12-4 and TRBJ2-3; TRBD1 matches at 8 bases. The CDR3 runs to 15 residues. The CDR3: CAGSNRDRSTDTQYF. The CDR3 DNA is TGTGCCGGCAGTAACCGGGACAGGAGCACAGATACGCAGTATTTT.

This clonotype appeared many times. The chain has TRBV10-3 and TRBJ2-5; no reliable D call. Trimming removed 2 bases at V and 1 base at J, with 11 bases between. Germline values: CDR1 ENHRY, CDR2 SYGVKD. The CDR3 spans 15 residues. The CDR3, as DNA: TGTGCCATCAGTGAGAAAGGATTACCCCAAGAGACCCAGTACTTC. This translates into CAISEKGLPQETQYF.

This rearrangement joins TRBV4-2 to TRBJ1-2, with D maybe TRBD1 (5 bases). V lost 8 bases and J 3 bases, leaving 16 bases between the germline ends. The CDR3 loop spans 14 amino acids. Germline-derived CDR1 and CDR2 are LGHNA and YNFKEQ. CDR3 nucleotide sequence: TGTGCCAGCGACCGAGCGAGGGGCGACTATGGCTACACCTTC. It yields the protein CASDRARGDYGYTF.

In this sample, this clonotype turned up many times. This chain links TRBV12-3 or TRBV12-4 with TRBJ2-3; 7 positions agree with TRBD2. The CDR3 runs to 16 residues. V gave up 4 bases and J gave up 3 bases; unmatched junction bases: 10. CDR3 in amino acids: CASSSNRGLVTDTQYF. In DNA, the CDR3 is TGTGCCAGCAGTTCGAATCGTGGACTAGTGACAGATACGCAGTATTTT.

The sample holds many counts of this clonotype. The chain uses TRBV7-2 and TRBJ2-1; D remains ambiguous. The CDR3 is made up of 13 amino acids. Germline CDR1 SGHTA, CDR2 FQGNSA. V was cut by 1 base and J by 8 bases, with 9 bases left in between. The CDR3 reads CASSLGMQYEQFF. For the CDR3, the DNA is TGTGCCAGCAGCTTAGGAATGCAGTATGAGCAGTTCTTC.

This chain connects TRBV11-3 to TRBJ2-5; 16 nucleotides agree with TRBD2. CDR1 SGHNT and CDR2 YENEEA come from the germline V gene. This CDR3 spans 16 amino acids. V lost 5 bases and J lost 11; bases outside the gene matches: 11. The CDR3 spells CASSAGTSGGAVEQYF. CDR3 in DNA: TGTGCCAGCAGCGCCGGGACTAGCGGGGGGGCGGTTGAGCAGTACTTC. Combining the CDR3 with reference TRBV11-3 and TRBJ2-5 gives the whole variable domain EAGVVQSPRYKIIEKKQPVAFWCNPISGHNTLYWYLQNLGQGPELLIRYENEEAVDDSQLPKDRFSAERLKGVDSTLKIQPAELGDSAVYLCASSAGTSGGAVEQYFGPGTRLLVL.

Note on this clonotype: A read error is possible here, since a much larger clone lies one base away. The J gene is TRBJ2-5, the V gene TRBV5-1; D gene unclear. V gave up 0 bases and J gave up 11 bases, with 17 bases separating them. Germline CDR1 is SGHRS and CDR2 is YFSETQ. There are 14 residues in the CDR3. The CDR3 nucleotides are TGCGCCAGCAGCTTGGCTCCCCCTCAGAATGAGCAGTACTTC. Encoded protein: CASSLAPPQNEQYF. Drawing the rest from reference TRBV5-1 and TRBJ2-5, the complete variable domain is KAGVTQTPRYLIKTRGQQVTLSCSPISGHRSVSWYQQTPGQGLQFLFEYFSETQRNKGNFPGRFSGRQFSNSRSEMNVSTLELGDSALYLCASSLAPPQNEQYFGPGTRLLVL.

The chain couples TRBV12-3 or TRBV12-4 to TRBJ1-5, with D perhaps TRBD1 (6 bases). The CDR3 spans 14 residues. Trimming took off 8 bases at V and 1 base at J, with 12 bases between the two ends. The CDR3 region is CASAHRESNQPQHF. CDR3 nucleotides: TGTGCCAGCGCCCACAGGGAGAGCAATCAGCCCCAGCATTTT.

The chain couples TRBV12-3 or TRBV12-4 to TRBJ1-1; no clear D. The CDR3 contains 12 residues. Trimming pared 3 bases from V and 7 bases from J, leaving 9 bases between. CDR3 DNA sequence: TGTGCCAGCAGTTTTGGACGGATTGAAGCTTTCTTT. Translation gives CASSFGRIEAFF.

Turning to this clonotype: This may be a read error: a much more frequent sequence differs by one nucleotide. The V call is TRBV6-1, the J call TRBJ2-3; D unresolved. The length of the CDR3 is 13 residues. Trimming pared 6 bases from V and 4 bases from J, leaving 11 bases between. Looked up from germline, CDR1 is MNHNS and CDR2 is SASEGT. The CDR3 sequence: CASSSRSPDTQYF. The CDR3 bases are TGTGCCAGCAGCTCAAGGTCTCCAGATACGCAGTATTTT.

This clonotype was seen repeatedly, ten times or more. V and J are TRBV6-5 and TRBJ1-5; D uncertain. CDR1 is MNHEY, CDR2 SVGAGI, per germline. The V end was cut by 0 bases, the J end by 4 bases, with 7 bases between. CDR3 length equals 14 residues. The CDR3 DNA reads TGTGCCAGCAGTTACTCGGGAGTTAATCAGCCCCAGCATTTT. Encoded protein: CASSYSGVNQPQHF.

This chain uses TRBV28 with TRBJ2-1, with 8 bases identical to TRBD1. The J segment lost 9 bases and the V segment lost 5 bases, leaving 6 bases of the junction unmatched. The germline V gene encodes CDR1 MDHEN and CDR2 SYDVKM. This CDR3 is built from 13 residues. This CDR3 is CASSPGQGLEQFF. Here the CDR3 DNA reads TGTGCCAGCAGTCCCGGACAGGGACTTGAGCAGTTCTTC.

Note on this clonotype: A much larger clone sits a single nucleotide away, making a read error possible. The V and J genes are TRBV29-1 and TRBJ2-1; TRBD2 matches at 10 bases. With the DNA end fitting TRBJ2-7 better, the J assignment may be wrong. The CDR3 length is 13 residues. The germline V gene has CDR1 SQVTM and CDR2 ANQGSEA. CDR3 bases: TGCAGCGCACAGCGGGGGGGGGCCAATGAGCAGTACTTC. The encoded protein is CSAQRGGANEQYF.

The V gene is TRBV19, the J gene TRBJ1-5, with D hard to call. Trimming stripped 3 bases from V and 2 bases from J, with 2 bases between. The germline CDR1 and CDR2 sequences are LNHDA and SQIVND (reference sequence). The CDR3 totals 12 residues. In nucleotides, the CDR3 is TGTGCCAGTAGTATTGGCAATCAGCCCCAGCATTTT. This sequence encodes CASSIGNQPQHF.

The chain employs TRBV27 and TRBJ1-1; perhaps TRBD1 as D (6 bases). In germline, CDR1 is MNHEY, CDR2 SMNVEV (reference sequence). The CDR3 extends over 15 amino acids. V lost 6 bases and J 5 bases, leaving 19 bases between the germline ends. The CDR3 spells CASSSMGAGRTEAFF. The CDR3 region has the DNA TGTGCCAGCAGCTCAATGGGGGCGGGCAGGACTGAAGCTTTCTTT.

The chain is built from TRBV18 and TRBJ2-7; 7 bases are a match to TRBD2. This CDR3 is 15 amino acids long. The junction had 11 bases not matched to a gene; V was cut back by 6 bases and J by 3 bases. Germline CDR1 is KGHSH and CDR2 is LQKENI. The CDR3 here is CASSPPLAANYEQYF. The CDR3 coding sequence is TGTGCCAGCTCCCCTCCCCTAGCGGCGAACTACGAGCAGTACTTC.

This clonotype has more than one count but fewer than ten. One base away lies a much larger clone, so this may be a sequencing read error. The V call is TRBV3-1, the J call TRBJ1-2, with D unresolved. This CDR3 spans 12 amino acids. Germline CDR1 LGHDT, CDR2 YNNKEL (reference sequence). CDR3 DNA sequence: TGTGCCAGCAACCAATCTGCGGAGAGTTTCACCTTC. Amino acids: CASNQSAESFTF.